This T cell receptor beta chain came from a study of shared clonotypes between healthy human individuals. Per the original data handling: Filtering differed for immunoSEQ, which gave only junction sequences without quality scores. TCRdb keeps only in-frame clones here, not all; method: immunoSEQ multiplex PCR. That table is the source of V, J and clone size, and D and trimming were worked out from the DNA. Counted here are approximately 1,000,000 clones, 75% to 85% occurring once; the ten biggest clones make up under 0.65%. Of note for this clone: Its antigen is not identified.

This CDR3 is 15 amino acids long. Germline assignment: CDR1 LGHNA and CDR2 YNFKEQ. V lost 0 bases to trimming and J lost 2 bases, with 10 bases between them. Study-wide findings and caveats: Clonotype sharing levels among donors were expected to vary with sequencing depth. Naive subsets usually exceeded memory subsets in estimated richness. Non-shared clonotypes showed lower generation probabilities than clonotypes common to all four donors.

The rearrangement links TRBV4-2 to TRBJ2-5; D ambiguous. Sequenced material: memory CD4+ T cells from PBMCs. Subset denoted: CD45RA-negative fraction. This sequence originates from a young man in good health. Some clones in this sample may be carry-over from other donors' samples. The CDR3 sequence is CASSQDSGRQETQYF. CDR3 DNA: TGTGCCAGCAGCCAAGACTCAGGACGGCAAGAGACCCAGTACTTC.